This note documents a single TCR beta chain sequence. Given a much more abundant clone one base away, this may be a read error. Germline values: CDR1 SGHTA, CDR2 FQGNSA. The CDR3 has 15 residues. V shed 0 bases, J shed 5 bases, and the junction held 3 bases outside the gene matches. Cells sorted as Tregs were CD4+, CD25+ and CD127-/low. From the 5' RACE reads, TCRdb called clonotypes with MiXCR, one entry per CDR3 protein. This table has 55,000 or so distinct CDR3 sequences, around 21% appearing once. The receptor was isolated from a female donor with breast cancer. The genes are TRBV7-2 and TRBJ2-5; 10 bases agree with TRBD1. Sequenced: tumor-infiltrating Tregs sorted from the breast tumor. CDR3 sequence: CASSLAGTGAETQYF. The DNA for the CDR3 is TGTGCCAGCAGCTTAGCCGGGACAGGGGCTGAGACCCAGTACTTC. The full variable domain, its missing parts supplied by reference TRBV7-2 and TRBJ2-5, is GAGVSQSPSNKVTEKGKDVELRCDPISGHTALYWYRQSLGQGLEFLIYFQGNSAPDKSGLPSDRFSAERTGGSVSTLTIQRTQQEDSAVYLCASSLAGTGAETQYFGPGTRLLVL.